The rows below give T cell receptor beta chains drawn from one sample of a study of graft-versus-host responses after intestinal transplantation. These receptors lack a known antigen. TCRdb's copy holds only in-frame clones and misses some; the assay was immunoSEQ multiplex PCR. The table shows 70,000 to 100,000 clones, with about 88% occurring only once. The sequencing here drew on unstimulated CD4+ T cells sorted from spleen or lymph node cells, taken before intestinal transplant. The receptors derive from a human donor who received an intestinal transplant. Both conserved end residues are part of each CDR3. The order of the fields is clone size, D gene, CDR3 length, J gene, V gene, CDR3 DNA, CDR3 protein. A D gene is named only where the DNA matches it firmly. Size values are once, few and many counts, or a class for expanded clones, and some rows have none.

clone_size: few
d_call: TRBD2
cdr3_length: 16
j_call: TRBJ2-2
v_call: TRBV2
cdr3_nt: TGTGCCAGCAGTGCGGGGAGGACTAGAGGGAGCGGGGAGCTGTTTTTT
cdr3_aa: CASSAGRTRGSGELFF

clone_size: -
d_call: -
cdr3_length: 16
j_call: TRBJ1-6
v_call: TRBV5-8
cdr3_nt: TGTGCCAGCAGCACTCCTACAGGGACAAGTTCCTCACCCCTCCACTTT
cdr3_aa: CASSTPTGTSSSPLHF

clone_size: -
d_call: TRBD1
cdr3_length: 16
j_call: TRBJ2-1
v_call: TRBV19
cdr3_nt: TGTGCCAGTAGGAGGATTGGGGCAGGGGGTAGTGATGAGCAGTTCTTC
cdr3_aa: CASRRIGAGGSDEQFF

clone_size: -
d_call: -
cdr3_length: 14
j_call: TRBJ2-5
v_call: TRBV5-1
cdr3_nt: TGCGCCAGCAGCAGGGAGGGGGGAGGAGAGGCCCAGTACTTC
cdr3_aa: CASSREGGGEAQYF

clone_size: -
d_call: -
cdr3_length: 13
j_call: TRBJ1-2
v_call: TRBV6-5
cdr3_nt: TGTGCCAGCAGTTACCCGGGGTCCTATGGCTACACCTTC
cdr3_aa: CASSYPGSYGYTF

clone_size: -
d_call: TRBD1
cdr3_length: 15
j_call: TRBJ1-4
v_call: TRBV5-1
cdr3_nt: TGCGCCAGCTCCCCCGGACAGGAATTGGCCGAAAAACTGTTTTTT
cdr3_aa: CASSPGQELAEKLFF

clone_size: -
d_call: TRBD1
cdr3_length: 13
j_call: TRBJ1-6
v_call: TRBV11-1
cdr3_nt: TGTGCCAGCAGCACTCGGACAGGGGAGGCCCTCCACTTT
cdr3_aa: CASSTRTGEALHF

clone_size: few
d_call: TRBD2
cdr3_length: 16
j_call: TRBJ2-3
v_call: TRBV2
cdr3_nt: TGTGCCAGCAGCCAGTTGGGGACTAGCGGCACAGATACGCAGTATTTT
cdr3_aa: CASSQLGTSGTDTQYF

clone_size: -
d_call: TRBD1
cdr3_length: 15
j_call: TRBJ2-1
v_call: TRBV5-8
cdr3_nt: TGTGCCAGCAGCTTCAGGGGACAGCCCTACAATGAGCAGTTCTTC
cdr3_aa: CASSFRGQPYNEQFF

clone_size: -
d_call: -
cdr3_length: 14
j_call: TRBJ2-2
v_call: TRBV7-8
cdr3_nt: TGTGCCAGCAGCTCGGGGGGCTACGGCGGGGAGCTGTTTTTT
cdr3_aa: CASSSGGYGGELFF

clone_size: -
d_call: -
cdr3_length: 15
j_call: TRBJ1-2
v_call: TRBV6-5
cdr3_nt: TGTGCCAGCAGTTACTTTCAGGGCCAGGCCCGTGGCTACACCTTC
cdr3_aa: CASSYFQGQARGYTF

clone_size: -
d_call: -
cdr3_length: 12
j_call: TRBJ1-1
v_call: TRBV30
cdr3_nt: TGTGCCTGGGGACACCCGAACACTGAAGCTTTCTTT
cdr3_aa: CAWGHPNTEAFF

clone_size: -
d_call: -
cdr3_length: 12
j_call: TRBJ1-4
v_call: TRBV28
cdr3_nt: TGTGCCAGCAGGTCCTCCCCTGAAAAACTGTTTTTT
cdr3_aa: CASRSSPEKLFF

clone_size: -
d_call: TRBD2
cdr3_length: 17
j_call: TRBJ2-3
v_call: TRBV11-1
cdr3_nt: TGTGCCAGCAGCTTAGTCCCAACTAGCGGTTTCACAGATACGCAGTATTTT
cdr3_aa: CASSLVPTSGFTDTQYF

clone_size: -
d_call: -
cdr3_length: 13
j_call: TRBJ2-5
v_call: TRBV2
cdr3_nt: TGTGCCAGCAGCGAGTACCGAATGGAGACCCAGTACTTC
cdr3_aa: CASSEYRMETQYF

clone_size: -
d_call: TRBD1
cdr3_length: 15
j_call: TRBJ2-2
v_call: TRBV7-8
cdr3_nt: TGTGCCAGCAGCCTCCGGGACAGCAACACCGGGGAGCTGTTTTTT
cdr3_aa: CASSLRDSNTGELFF

clone_size: -
d_call: TRBD2
cdr3_length: 15
j_call: TRBJ2-1
v_call: TRBV7-6
cdr3_nt: TGTGCCAGCAGCTTAGCACTAGCGGCGTACAATGAGCAGTTCTTC
cdr3_aa: CASSLALAAYNEQFF

clone_size: -
d_call: TRBD2
cdr3_length: 15
j_call: TRBJ2-7
v_call: TRBV5-4
cdr3_nt: TGTGCCAGCAGCGCTCCGGGACTAGGACCTCCGGAGCAGTACTTC
cdr3_aa: CASSAPGLGPPEQYF

clone_size: -
d_call: -
cdr3_length: 14
j_call: TRBJ1-4
v_call: TRBV5-1
cdr3_nt: TGCGCCAGCAGCTTGGGCGGACAGAATGAAAAACTGTTTTTT
cdr3_aa: CASSLGGQNEKLFF

clone_size: -
d_call: TRBD2
cdr3_length: 15
j_call: TRBJ2-1
v_call: TRBV27
cdr3_nt: TGTGCCAGCAGTTACGTTAGCGGGATGTACAATGAGCAGTTCTTC
cdr3_aa: CASSYVSGMYNEQFF

clone_size: -
d_call: TRBD1
cdr3_length: 14
j_call: TRBJ1-3
v_call: TRBV6-5
cdr3_nt: TGTGCCAGCAGAAACAGGGGCTCTGGAAACACCATATATTTT
cdr3_aa: CASRNRGSGNTIYF

clone_size: -
d_call: -
cdr3_length: 16
j_call: TRBJ2-2
v_call: TRBV9
cdr3_nt: TGTGCCAGCAGCGTAAGGGGGGGGGCGAACACCGGGGAGCTGTTTTTT
cdr3_aa: CASSVRGGANTGELFF

clone_size: -
d_call: -
cdr3_length: 12
j_call: TRBJ1-2
v_call: TRBV10-2
cdr3_nt: TGCGCCAGCAGTCAGGGCCCCTATGGCTACACCTTC
cdr3_aa: CASSQGPYGYTF

clone_size: once
d_call: TRBD1
cdr3_length: 13
j_call: TRBJ1-6
v_call: TRBV2
cdr3_nt: TGTGCCGTCGGTGAGACAGGGCGCTCACCCCTCCACTTT
cdr3_aa: CAVGETGRSPLHF

clone_size: -
d_call: -
cdr3_length: 14
j_call: TRBJ1-4
v_call: TRBV18
cdr3_nt: TGTGCCAGCTCACACAGAGCAACTAATGAAAAACTGTTTTTT
cdr3_aa: CASSHRATNEKLFF

clone_size: once
d_call: -
cdr3_length: 12
j_call: TRBJ1-6
v_call: TRBV10-1
cdr3_nt: TGCGCCAGCAGTGATAATAATTCACCCCTCCACTTT
cdr3_aa: CASSDNNSPLHF

clone_size: -
d_call: TRBD2
cdr3_length: 15
j_call: TRBJ2-5
v_call: TRBV28
cdr3_nt: TGTGCCAGCAGTTCGCTAGCGGGAGCACAAGAGACCCAGTACTTC
cdr3_aa: CASSSLAGAQETQYF

clone_size: -
d_call: -
cdr3_length: 15
j_call: TRBJ2-2
v_call: TRBV2
cdr3_nt: TGTGCCAGCAGGAAAGACATCCCGAACACCGGGGAGCTGTTTTTT
cdr3_aa: CASRKDIPNTGELFF

clone_size: once
d_call: TRBD2
cdr3_length: 15
j_call: TRBJ2-7
v_call: TRBV11-2
cdr3_nt: TGTGCCAGCAGCTTCATAGGACTAGCGGGAGGCGAGCAGTACTTC
cdr3_aa: CASSFIGLAGGEQYF

clone_size: -
d_call: -
cdr3_length: 17
j_call: TRBJ1-6
v_call: TRBV30
cdr3_nt: TGTGCCTGGAGTCTTGATGCAGGGGCCCTGGTTTTTTCACCCCTCCACTTT
cdr3_aa: CAWSLDAGALVFSPLHF

clone_size: -
d_call: TRBD1
cdr3_length: 13
j_call: TRBJ1-1
v_call: TRBV30
cdr3_nt: TGTGCCGGCAGGACAGGGGGGAGGGTTGGGGCTTTCTTT
cdr3_aa: CAGRTGGRVGAFF

clone_size: -
d_call: TRBD1
cdr3_length: 21
j_call: TRBJ2-1
v_call: TRBV4-1
cdr3_nt: TGCGCCAGCAGCCAAGATTGGCCCCGGGACAGTAGTCCTTTTTTCGACAATGAGCAGTTCTTC
cdr3_aa: CASSQDWPRDSSPFFDNEQFF

clone_size: -
d_call: TRBD1
cdr3_length: 15
j_call: TRBJ2-7
v_call: TRBV28
cdr3_nt: TGTGCCAGCAGTGGACCCGGGACAGGGCTCTACGAGCAGTACTTC
cdr3_aa: CASSGPGTGLYEQYF

clone_size: -
d_call: -
cdr3_length: 16
j_call: TRBJ2-5
v_call: TRBV27
cdr3_nt: TGTGCCAGCAGTTTGCTAGGTGGCCGGCCTGCGGAGACCCAGTACTTC
cdr3_aa: CASSLLGGRPAETQYF

clone_size: -
d_call: -
cdr3_length: 16
j_call: TRBJ1-1
v_call: TRBV28
cdr3_nt: TGTGCCAGCAGTTCCCTGGGGGCAGGAGTGAACACTGAAGCTTTCTTT
cdr3_aa: CASSSLGAGVNTEAFF

clone_size: once
d_call: -
cdr3_length: 12
j_call: TRBJ1-2
v_call: TRBV5-4
cdr3_nt: TGTGCCAGCAGCTTGGAGAGCTATGGCTACACCTTC
cdr3_aa: CASSLESYGYTF

clone_size: once
d_call: TRBD1
cdr3_length: 17
j_call: TRBJ1-4
v_call: TRBV7-8
cdr3_nt: TGTGCCAGCAGTTTTGGCCGGCGGGGGACAGGGAACGAAAAACTGTTTTTT
cdr3_aa: CASSFGRRGTGNEKLFF

clone_size: -
d_call: -
cdr3_length: 12
j_call: TRBJ1-6
v_call: TRBV6-1
cdr3_nt: TGTGCCAGCAGTGTTGTGAGTTCACCCCTCCACTTT
cdr3_aa: CASSVVSSPLHF

clone_size: -
d_call: TRBD2
cdr3_length: 16
j_call: TRBJ2-3
v_call: TRBV4-1
cdr3_nt: TGCGCCAGCAGCCAAGTCGGACTAGCGGGAACAGATACGCAGTATTTT
cdr3_aa: CASSQVGLAGTDTQYF

clone_size: -
d_call: TRBD2
cdr3_length: 17
j_call: TRBJ2-5
v_call: TRBV28
cdr3_nt: TGTGCCAGCAGACCCAAATGGACTAGCGGGGGTGGTTTCACCCAGTACTTC
cdr3_aa: CASRPKWTSGGGFTQYF

clone_size: -
d_call: -
cdr3_length: 13
j_call: TRBJ2-7
v_call: TRBV29-1
cdr3_nt: TGCAGCGTTGGAAACGACAGGAGGTACGAGCAGTACTTC
cdr3_aa: CSVGNDRRYEQYF

clone_size: -
d_call: -
cdr3_length: 12
j_call: TRBJ2-3
v_call: TRBV30
cdr3_nt: TGTGCCTGGGGGTTCCAGGCCGATACGCAGTATTTT
cdr3_aa: CAWGFQADTQYF

clone_size: -
d_call: -
cdr3_length: 14
j_call: TRBJ2-7
v_call: TRBV6-5
cdr3_nt: TGTGCCAGCAGTTTCCAAGCTCTGTCCTACGAGCAGTACTTC
cdr3_aa: CASSFQALSYEQYF

clone_size: once
d_call: TRBD1
cdr3_length: 14
j_call: TRBJ1-2
v_call: TRBV5-6
cdr3_nt: TGTGCCAGCAGCCCCGGACAGGGTAACTATGGCTACACCTTC
cdr3_aa: CASSPGQGNYGYTF

clone_size: -
d_call: TRBD1
cdr3_length: 15
j_call: TRBJ2-7
v_call: TRBV7-8
cdr3_nt: TGTGCCAGCAGCCGGACAGGGGGCCTGGGATACGAGCAGTACTTC
cdr3_aa: CASSRTGGLGYEQYF

clone_size: -
d_call: TRBD2
cdr3_length: 16
j_call: TRBJ2-5
v_call: TRBV27
cdr3_nt: TGTGCCAGGAAACCCCCAGCGGGGGGACCTAAAGAGACCCAGTACTTC
cdr3_aa: CARKPPAGGPKETQYF

clone_size: -
d_call: TRBD2
cdr3_length: 14
j_call: TRBJ2-7
v_call: TRBV7-2
cdr3_nt: TGTGCCAGCAGCTGGACGACTAGCGGGATCGGTCAGTACTTC
cdr3_aa: CASSWTTSGIGQYF

clone_size: -
d_call: -
cdr3_length: 16
j_call: TRBJ2-7
v_call: TRBV4-1
cdr3_nt: TGCGCCAGCAGCCAAGATCAGGGTAGCGGTTTCTACGAGCAGTACTTC
cdr3_aa: CASSQDQGSGFYEQYF